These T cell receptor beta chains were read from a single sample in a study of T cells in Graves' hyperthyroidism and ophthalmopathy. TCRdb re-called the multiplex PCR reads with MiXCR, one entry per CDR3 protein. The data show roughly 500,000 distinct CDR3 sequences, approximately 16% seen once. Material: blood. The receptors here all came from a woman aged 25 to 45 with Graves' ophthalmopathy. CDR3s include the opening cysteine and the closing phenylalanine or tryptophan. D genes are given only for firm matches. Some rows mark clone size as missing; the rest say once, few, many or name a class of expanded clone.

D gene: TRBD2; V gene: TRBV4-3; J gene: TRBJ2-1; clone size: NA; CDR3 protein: CASSQVSGTSGISEQFF; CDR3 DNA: TGCGCCAGCAGCCAAGTTTCCGGGACTAGCGGGATCAGTGAGCAGTTCTTC
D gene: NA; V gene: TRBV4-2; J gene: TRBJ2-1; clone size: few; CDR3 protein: CASSQDKGTHNEQFF; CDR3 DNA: TGTGCCAGCAGCCAAGATAAGGGCACCCACAATGAGCAGTTCTTC
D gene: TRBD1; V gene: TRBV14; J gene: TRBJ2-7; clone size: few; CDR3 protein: CASSQEGARTGSGYEQYF; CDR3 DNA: TGTGCCAGCAGCCAAGAGGGGGCTCGGACAGGGAGCGGCTACGAGCAGTACTTC
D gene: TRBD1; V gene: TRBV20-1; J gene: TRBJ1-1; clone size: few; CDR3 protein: CSTPGQANTEAFF; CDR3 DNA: TGCAGTACCCCGGGACAGGCGAACACTGAAGCTTTCTTT
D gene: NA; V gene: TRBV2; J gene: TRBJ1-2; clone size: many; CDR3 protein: CASSEGGADYGYTF; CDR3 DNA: TGTGCCAGCAGTGAAGGCGGGGCGGACTATGGCTACACCTTC
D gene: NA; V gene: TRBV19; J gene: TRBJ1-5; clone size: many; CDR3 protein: CASSLRQNGGGNQPQHF; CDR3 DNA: TGTGCCAGTAGTCTTCGACAAAATGGTGGTGGCAATCAGCCCCAGCATTTT
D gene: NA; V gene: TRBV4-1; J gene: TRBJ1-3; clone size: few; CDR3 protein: CASSQEVVRFSGNTIYF; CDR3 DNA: TGCGCCAGCAGCCAAGAGGTGGTCCGATTCTCTGGAAACACCATATATTTT
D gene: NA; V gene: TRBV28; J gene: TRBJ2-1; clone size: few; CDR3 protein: CASSFPAPTANEQFF; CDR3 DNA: TGTGCCAGCAGTTTCCCCGCACCGACAGCAAATGAGCAGTTCTTC
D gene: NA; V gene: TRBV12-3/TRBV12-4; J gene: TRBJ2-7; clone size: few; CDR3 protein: CASSPDQSYEQYF; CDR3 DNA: TGTGCCAGCAGCCCTGACCAGTCCTACGAGCAGTACTTC
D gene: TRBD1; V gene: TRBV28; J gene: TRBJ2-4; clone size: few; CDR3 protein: CASINRGQNIQYF; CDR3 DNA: TGTGCCAGCATCAACAGGGGTCAAAACATTCAGTACTTC
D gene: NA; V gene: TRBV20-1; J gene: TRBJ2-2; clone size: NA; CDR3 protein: CSASLAPTGELFF; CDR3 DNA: TGCAGTGCTAGTCTAGCTCCGACCGGGGAGCTGTTTTTT
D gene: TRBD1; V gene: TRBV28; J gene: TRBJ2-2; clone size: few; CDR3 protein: CASTQGDGELFF; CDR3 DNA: TGTGCCAGCACCCAGGGGGACGGGGAGCTGTTTTTT
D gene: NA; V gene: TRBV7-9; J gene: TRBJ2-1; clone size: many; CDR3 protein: CASSFTLDEQFF; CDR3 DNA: TGTGCCAGCAGCTTTACGCTTGATGAGCAGTTCTTC
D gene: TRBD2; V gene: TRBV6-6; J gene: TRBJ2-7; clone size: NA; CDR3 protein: CASSYPGTSGSRYEQYF; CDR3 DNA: TGTGCCAGCAGTTACCCCGGGACTAGCGGGAGTCGTTACGAGCAGTACTTC
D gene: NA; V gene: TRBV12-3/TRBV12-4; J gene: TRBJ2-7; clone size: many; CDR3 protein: CASSPVSGYEQYF; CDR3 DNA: TGTGCCAGCAGTCCCGTTTCGGGCTACGAGCAGTACTTC
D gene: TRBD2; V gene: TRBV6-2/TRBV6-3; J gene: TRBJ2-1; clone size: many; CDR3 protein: CASSLLAGWDNEQFF; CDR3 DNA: TGTGCCAGCAGCTTGTTAGCGGGATGGGATAATGAGCAGTTCTTC
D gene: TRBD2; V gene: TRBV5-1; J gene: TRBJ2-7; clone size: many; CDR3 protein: CASSWGTSGSAEQYF; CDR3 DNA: TGCGCCAGCAGCTGGGGGACTAGCGGGAGTGCCGAGCAGTACTTC
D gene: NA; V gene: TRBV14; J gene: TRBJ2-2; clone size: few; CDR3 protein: CASSQVGTEWTGELFF; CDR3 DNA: TGTGCCAGCAGCCAAGTCGGGACGGAGTGGACCGGGGAGCTGTTTTTT
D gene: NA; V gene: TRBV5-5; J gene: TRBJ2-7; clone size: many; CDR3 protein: CASRASEHLYEQYF; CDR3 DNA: TGTGCCAGCAGAGCCTCAGAGCACCTCTACGAGCAGTACTTC
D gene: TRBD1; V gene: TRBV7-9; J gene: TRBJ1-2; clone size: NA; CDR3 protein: CASSYPGQGASGYTF; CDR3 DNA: TGTGCCAGCAGCTACCCGGGACAGGGGGCGAGTGGCTACACCTTC
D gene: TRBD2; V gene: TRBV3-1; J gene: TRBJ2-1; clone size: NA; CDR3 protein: CASSRLSWGSSGSLDNEQFF; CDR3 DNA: TGTGCCAGCAGCCGCCTGAGTTGGGGATCTAGCGGGAGTTTAGACAATGAGCAGTTCTTC
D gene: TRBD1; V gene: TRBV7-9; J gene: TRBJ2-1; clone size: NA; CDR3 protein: CASSLAQGAVGYEQFF; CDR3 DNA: TGTGCCAGCAGCCTCGCTCAGGGGGCCGTGGGCTATGAGCAGTTCTTC
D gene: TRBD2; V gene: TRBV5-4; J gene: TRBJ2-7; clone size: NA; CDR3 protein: CASSLGRSGLVRGGQYF; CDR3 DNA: TGTGCCAGCAGCTTAGGGCGGAGTGGACTAGTGAGAGGAGGGCAGTACTTC
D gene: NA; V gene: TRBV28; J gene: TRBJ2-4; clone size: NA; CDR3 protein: CASSLSELGAKNIQYF; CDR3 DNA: TGTGCCAGCAGTTTGTCAGAGCTCGGAGCCAAAAACATTCAGTACTTC
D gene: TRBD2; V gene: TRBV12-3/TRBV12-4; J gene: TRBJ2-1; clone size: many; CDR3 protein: CASRESGRGGREQFF; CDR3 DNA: TGTGCCAGCAGGGAGAGCGGGAGAGGAGGTCGGGAGCAGTTCTTC
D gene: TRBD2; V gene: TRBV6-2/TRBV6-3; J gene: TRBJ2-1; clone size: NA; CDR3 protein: CASSTRDYSSDEQFF; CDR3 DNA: TGTGCCAGCAGCACACGGGACTATTCTTCCGATGAGCAGTTCTTC
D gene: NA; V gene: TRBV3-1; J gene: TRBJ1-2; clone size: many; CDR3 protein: CASSQVTEPDGGYTF; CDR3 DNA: TGTGCCAGCAGCCAAGTCACCGAGCCGGATGGTGGCTACACCTTC
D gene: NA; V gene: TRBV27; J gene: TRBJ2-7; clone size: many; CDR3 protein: CASSLSPGQYEQYF; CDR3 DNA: TGTGCCAGCAGTTTATCCCCAGGGCAGTACGAGCAGTACTTC
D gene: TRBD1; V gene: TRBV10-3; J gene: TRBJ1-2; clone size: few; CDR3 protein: CAISAGGLTGYTF; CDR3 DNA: TGTGCCATCAGCGCAGGGGGCTTGACTGGCTACACCTTC
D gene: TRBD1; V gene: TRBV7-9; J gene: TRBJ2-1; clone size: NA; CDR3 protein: CASSLGGTGYSEQFF; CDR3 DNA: TGTGCCAGCAGCTTAGGAGGGACAGGGTATTCTGAGCAGTTCTTC
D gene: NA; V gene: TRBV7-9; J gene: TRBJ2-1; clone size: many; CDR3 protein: CASSLETDSFSSYNEQFF; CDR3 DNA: TGTGCCAGCAGCTTAGAGACGGACAGCTTTAGCTCCTACAATGAGCAGTTCTTC
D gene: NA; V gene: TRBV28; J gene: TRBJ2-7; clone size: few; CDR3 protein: CASKTGVLYEQYF; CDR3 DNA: TGTGCCAGCAAGACTGGAGTCCTGTACGAGCAGTACTTC
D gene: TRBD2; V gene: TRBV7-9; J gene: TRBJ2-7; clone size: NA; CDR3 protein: CASSSRQVGLAGGAYEQYF; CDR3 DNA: TGTGCCAGCAGCTCCCGACAGGTTGGCCTGGCGGGAGGGGCCTACGAGCAGTACTTC
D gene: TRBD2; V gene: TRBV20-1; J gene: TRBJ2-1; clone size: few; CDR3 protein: CSVGGLAGVFFHNEQFF; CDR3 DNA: TGCAGTGTTGGGGGACTAGCGGGAGTATTTTTCCACAATGAGCAGTTCTTC
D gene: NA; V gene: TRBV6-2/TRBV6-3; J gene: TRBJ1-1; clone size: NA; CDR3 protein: CASLAGTNTEAFF; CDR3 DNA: TGTGCCAGCCTCGCCGGGACGAACACTGAAGCTTTCTTT
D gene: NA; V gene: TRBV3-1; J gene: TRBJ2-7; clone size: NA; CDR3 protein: CASSHVGQGEQYF; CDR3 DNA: TGTGCCAGCAGCCACGTAGGCCAGGGGGAGCAGTACTTC
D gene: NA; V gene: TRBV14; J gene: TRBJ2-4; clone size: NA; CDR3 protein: CASQKQGAKNIQYF; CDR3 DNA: TGTGCCAGCCAAAAACAGGGTGCCAAAAACATTCAGTACTTC
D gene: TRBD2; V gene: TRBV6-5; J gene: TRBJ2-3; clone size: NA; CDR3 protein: CASSYPGTSGRVGLLTDTQYF; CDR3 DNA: TGTGCCAGCAGTTACCCCGGGACTAGCGGGAGGGTAGGTCTTCTAACAGATACGCAGTATTTT
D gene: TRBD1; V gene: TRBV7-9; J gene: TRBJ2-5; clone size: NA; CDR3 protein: CASSPPTGLQTQYF; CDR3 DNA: TGTGCCAGCAGCCCCCCGACAGGGTTGCAGACCCAGTACTTC
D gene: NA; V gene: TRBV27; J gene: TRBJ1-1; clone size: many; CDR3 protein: CASSDPRGMNTEAFF; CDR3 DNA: TGTGCCAGCTCGGACCCAAGGGGCATGAACACTGAAGCTTTCTTT
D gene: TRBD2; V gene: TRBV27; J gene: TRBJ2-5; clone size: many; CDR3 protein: CASSLGDSGTQQETQYF; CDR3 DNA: TGTGCCAGCAGTTTAGGCGATAGCGGGACCCAACAAGAGACCCAGTACTTC
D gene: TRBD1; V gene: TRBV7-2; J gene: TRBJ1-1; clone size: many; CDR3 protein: CASSAGGANTEAFF; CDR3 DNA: TGTGCCAGCAGCGCAGGGGGCGCGAACACTGAAGCTTTCTTT
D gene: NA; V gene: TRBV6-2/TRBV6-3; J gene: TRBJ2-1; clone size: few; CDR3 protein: CASRSLGSSSYNEQFF; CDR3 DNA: TGTGCCAGCAGGAGCCTAGGGTCAAGCTCCTACAATGAGCAGTTCTTC
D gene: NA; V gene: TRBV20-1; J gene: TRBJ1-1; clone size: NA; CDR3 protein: CSARANTEAFF; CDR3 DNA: TGCAGTGCTAGAGCGAACACTGAAGCTTTCTTT
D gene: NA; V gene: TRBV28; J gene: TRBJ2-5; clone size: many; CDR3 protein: CASSFLVLQTQYF; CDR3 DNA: TGTGCCAGCAGTTTTTTGGTCCTCCAGACCCAGTACTTC
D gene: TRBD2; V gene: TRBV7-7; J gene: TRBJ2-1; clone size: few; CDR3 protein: CASSLSREGPDEQFF; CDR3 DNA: TGTGCCAGCAGCTTAAGTCGGGAGGGACCCGATGAGCAGTTCTTC
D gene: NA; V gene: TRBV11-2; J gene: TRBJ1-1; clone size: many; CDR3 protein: CASSLLSESTNTEAFF; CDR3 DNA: TGTGCCAGCAGCTTATTGTCAGAATCAACGAACACTGAAGCTTTCTTT
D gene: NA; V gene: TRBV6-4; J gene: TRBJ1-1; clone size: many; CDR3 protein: CASKRTGIGSTEAFF; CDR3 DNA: TGTGCCAGCAAAAGAACAGGGATCGGGAGCACTGAAGCTTTCTTT
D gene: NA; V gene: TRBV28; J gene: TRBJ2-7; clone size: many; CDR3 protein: CASSPVAASYEQYF; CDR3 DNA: TGTGCCAGCAGTCCCGTGGCGGCCAGCTACGAGCAGTACTTC
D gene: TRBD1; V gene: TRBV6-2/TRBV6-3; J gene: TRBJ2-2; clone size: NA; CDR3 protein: CAGSSGTGAITGELFF; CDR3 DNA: TGTGCCGGCAGTTCGGGGACAGGGGCCATCACCGGGGAGCTGTTTTTT
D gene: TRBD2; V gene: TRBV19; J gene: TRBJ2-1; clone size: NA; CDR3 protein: CASSYAGTSDNEQFF; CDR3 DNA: TGTGCCAGTTCTTATGCCGGGACTAGCGATAATGAGCAGTTCTTC
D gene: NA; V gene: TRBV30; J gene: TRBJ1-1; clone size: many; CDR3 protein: CAWSDPPTNTEAFF; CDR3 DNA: TGTGCCTGGAGTGACCCCCCCACGAACACTGAAGCTTTCTTT
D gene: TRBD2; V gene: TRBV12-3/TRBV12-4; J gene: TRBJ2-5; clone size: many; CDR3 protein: CASSLRLAGVHRKETQYF; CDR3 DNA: TGTGCCAGCAGCCTCCGACTAGCGGGAGTTCACCGAAAAGAGACCCAGTACTTC
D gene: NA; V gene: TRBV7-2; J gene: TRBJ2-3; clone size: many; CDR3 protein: CASSHRQYTDTQYF; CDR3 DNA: TGTGCCAGCAGCCATAGACAGTACACAGATACGCAGTATTTT
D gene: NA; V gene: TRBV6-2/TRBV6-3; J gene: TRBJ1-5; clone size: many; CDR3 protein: CASSYSGARPQHF; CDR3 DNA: TGTGCCAGCAGTTACTCGGGGGCCCGGCCCCAGCATTTT